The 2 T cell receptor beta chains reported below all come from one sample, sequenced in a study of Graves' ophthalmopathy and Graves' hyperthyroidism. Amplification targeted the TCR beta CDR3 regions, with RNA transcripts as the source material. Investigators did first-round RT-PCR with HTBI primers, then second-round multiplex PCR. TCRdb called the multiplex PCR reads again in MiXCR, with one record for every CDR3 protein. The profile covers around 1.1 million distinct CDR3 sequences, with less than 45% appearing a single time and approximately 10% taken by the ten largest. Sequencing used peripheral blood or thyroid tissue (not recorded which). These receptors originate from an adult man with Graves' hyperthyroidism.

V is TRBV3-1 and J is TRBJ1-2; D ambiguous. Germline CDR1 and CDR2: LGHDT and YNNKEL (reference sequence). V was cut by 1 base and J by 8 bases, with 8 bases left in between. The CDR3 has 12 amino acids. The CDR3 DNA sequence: TGTGCCAGCAGCCAAGCTACCGGGGGCTACACCTTC. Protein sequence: CASSQATGGYTF.

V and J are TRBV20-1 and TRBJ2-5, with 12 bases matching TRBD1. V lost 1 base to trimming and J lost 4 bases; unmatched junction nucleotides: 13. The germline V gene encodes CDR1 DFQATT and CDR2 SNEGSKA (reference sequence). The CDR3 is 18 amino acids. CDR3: CSARASSPGTGGRETQYF. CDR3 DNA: TGCAGTGCTAGAGCCAGCTCCCCCGGGACAGGGGGCCGAGAGACCCAGTACTTC.